This is a list of T cell receptor beta chains from one sample in a study of OX40 agonist ivuxolimab in advanced cancers. Assay: immunoSEQ multiplex PCR; the TCRdb copy retains only in-frame clones and omits some. Of roughly 60,000 clones listed, about 91% are singletons. The sequences come from CD4+ or CD8+ T cells sorted from blood, collected in a trial of the OX40 agonist ivuxolimab. All receptors derive from an adult with an advanced solid tumor such as melanoma, head and neck, liver or kidney cancer. Both conserved end residues are part of each CDR3.

V	J	CDR3
TRBV7-9	TRBJ1-5	CASSLGVQPQHF
TRBV6-5	TRBJ2-1	CASSGSFNEQFF
TRBV10-3	TRBJ2-1	CAMGLAGRNEQFF
TRBV6-1	TRBJ2-2	CASRLQGASTGELFF
TRBV11-3	TRBJ2-1	CASSLALGRAGNNEQFF
TRBV6-1	TRBJ1-1	CASSGHSGNTEAFF
TRBV6-4	TRBJ2-1	CASSVEQSSYNEQFF
TRBV5-5	TRBJ2-7	CASSSEGGPYEQYF
TRBV19	TRBJ2-1	CASSGSYSGRNEQFF
TRBV20-1	TRBJ1-1	CSATDTEAFF
TRBV6-6	TRBJ1-1	CASRPRLGGTEAFF
TRBV6-5	TRBJ2-7	CASSQQGSYEQYF
TRBV19	TRBJ2-3	CASKRDPEGDTQYF
TRBV5-1	TRBJ1-1	CASSLASPPGRNTEAFF